This passage covers 19 T cell receptor beta chains from one sample sequenced in a study of blood T cells in healthy people across ages. A sample-barcoded 5' primer and a J-beta primer mix were used in a second PCR of roughly 6 to 11 cycles. One entry per CDR3 protein, called by TCRdb with MiXCR from the 5' RACE reads. The sample consists of approximately 780,000 distinct CDR3 sequences, around a quarter of them appearing once. The data also belong to a second study, concerning T cells of mothers and their children.

Specimen: blood. These receptor sequences come from a boy between 10 and 17 years old in good health.

V usage is TRBV12-3 or TRBV12-4 and J usage is TRBJ2-1, with no clear D. Trimming took 3 bases from V and 0 from J, leaving 9 bases between them. CDR3 size: 15 residues. The CDR3 coding sequence is TGTGCCAGCAGTTTTTTGATCAGCTCCTACAATGAGCAGTTCTTC. Its translation is CASSFLISSYNEQFF.

This clonotype was seen a few times. The V call is TRBV7-9, the J call TRBJ2-7, with D hard to call. CDR3 length: 14 residues. V was cut by 2 bases and J by 5 bases, with 13 bases left in between. Germline V CDR1 and CDR2: SEHNR, FQNEAQ (reference sequence). CDR3 nucleotide sequence: TGTGCCAGCAGCTTACCCGGCCGGCTAAACGAGCAGTACTTC. This encodes CASSLPGRLNEQYF.

Only a few counts were recorded for this clonotype. The V call is TRBV29-1, the J call TRBJ2-3, with TRBD1 matching 7 bases. Germline lookup yields CDR1 SQVTM and CDR2 ANQGSEA. The V gene end was trimmed by 7 bases and the J gene end by 1 base; junction bases not matched to a gene: 2. The CDR3 sequence is 12 residues long. This CDR3 is CSAQGGTDTQYF. The CDR3 bases are TGCAGCGCGCAGGGGGGCACAGATACGCAGTATTTT.

This chain joins TRBV5-6 and TRBJ2-3, with D unclear. The CDR3 runs 16 residues. CDR1 and CDR2 from the germline V gene are SGHDT and YYEEEE. V was cut by 0 bases and J by 3 bases, with 14 bases left in between. The chain's CDR3 is CASSLEARLGTDTQYF. The CDR3 DNA sequence: TGTGCCAGCAGCTTGGAAGCCAGGTTGGGGACAGATACGCAGTATTTT.

The chain is built from TRBV28 and TRBJ1-4, with 7 nucleotides matching TRBD1. V shed 6 bases, J shed 1 base, and the junction held 8 bases outside the gene matches. The CDR3 covers 16 residues. Germline V gives CDR1 MDHEN, CDR2 SYDVKM. The CDR3 DNA reads as TGTGCCAGCAGCCTACAGGGGCGGGGAACTAATGAAAAACTGTTTTTT. Its protein is CASSLQGRGTNEKLFF.

This clonotype has only a few counts. This chain connects TRBV5-1 to TRBJ2-3, with 7 positions matching TRBD1. This CDR3 has 15 amino acids. V was clipped by 1 base and J by 1 base; unmatched bases: 3. The germline V gene encodes CDR1 SGHRS and CDR2 YFSETQ. The CDR3 DNA reads TGCGCCAGCAGCTTGACAGGGGAAGGCACAGATACGCAGTATTTT. Amino acid sequence: CASSLTGEGTDTQYF. Full variable domain (remainder filled in from reference TRBV5-1 and TRBJ2-3): KAGVTQTPRYLIKTRGQQVTLSCSPISGHRSVSWYQQTPGQGLQFLFEYFSETQRNKGNFPGRFSGRQFSNSRSEMNVSTLELGDSALYLCASSLTGEGTDTQYFGPGTRLTVL.

This clonotype was picked up a small number of times. The gene calls are TRBV5-1 and TRBJ2-5, with 8 nucleotides matching TRBD2. The assigned J gene may be wrong: the sequence end matches TRBJ2-1 better. The length of the CDR3 is 15 residues. Germline V gives CDR1 SGHRS, CDR2 YFSETQ. CDR3 region: CASSLSGGTNNEQFF. CDR3 nucleotides: TGCGCCAGCAGCCTAAGCGGGGGCACCAACAATGAGCAGTTCTTC.

This sequence joins TRBV10-3 and TRBJ1-6; a possible D gene is TRBD1 (6 bases). The germline CDR1 and CDR2 sequences are ENHRY and SYGVKD. This CDR3 region has 13 residues. The V and J ends lost 8 bases and 7 bases respectively, with 12 bases between them. Here the CDR3 reads CAISGGQNSPLHF. The CDR3 region has the DNA TGTGCCATCTCCGGGGGGCAGAATTCACCCCTCCACTTT.

The chain couples TRBV24-1 to TRBJ2-1, with D perhaps given as TRBD1 or TRBD2 (6 bases each). Trimming removed 1 base from V and 7 bases from J, with 13 bases in between. Germline CDR1 is KGHDR and CDR2 is SFDVKD. This CDR3 has 15 amino acids. In DNA form, the CDR3 reads TGTGCCACCAGTGATTTCCGGCAGGGGAGGAATGAGCAGTTCTTC. Its protein is CATSDFRQGRNEQFF.

This clonotype came up a few times. The chain employs TRBV27 and TRBJ2-7; TRBD2 might be the D (7 bases). Germline V CDR1 and CDR2: MNHEY, SMNVEV (reference sequence). The CDR3 is 16 residues long. V gave up 2 bases and J gave up 0 bases, with 14 bases separating them. For the CDR3, the DNA is TGTGCCAGCAGTTTAGGGATCGGGGGGCACTCCTACGAGCAGTACTTC. Its protein is CASSLGIGGHSYEQYF.

A few counts support this clonotype. The rearrangement uses TRBV15 and TRBJ2-1; no reliable D call. The CDR3 spans 15 residues. Deletions cut 8 bases from V and 4 bases from J, with 18 bases between. CDR1 is LNHNV, CDR2 YYDKDF, per germline (reference sequence). CDR3 sequence (DNA): TGTGCCACCCCGTTCTGGAGTGACGATTACAATGAGCAGTTCTTC. This sequence encodes CATPFWSDDYNEQFF.

This clonotype was observed a single time. J is TRBJ2-5 and V is TRBV7-9; D perhaps matches TRBD1 (5 bases). The end of the DNA fits TRBJ2-1 better, so the J call may be wrong. The CDR3 covers 14 residues. The V gene's germline CDR1 is SEHNR and CDR2 FQNEAQ (reference sequence). CDR3 amino acids: CASETDIRDNEQFF. In nucleotides, the CDR3 is TGTGCCAGTGAGACGGACATCCGAGACAATGAGCAGTTCTTC.

V gene TRBV6-6 combines with J gene TRBJ2-7, with D possibly TRBD1 on 5 matching bases. The CDR3 runs 14 residues. Germline V CDR1 and CDR2: MNHNY, SVGAGI (reference sequence). Trimming pared 2 bases from V and 9 bases from J, leaving 17 bases between. Written as DNA, the CDR3 is TGTGCCAGCAGTTACAGGGCGAATGGGCAGGGGCAGTACTTC. Its translation is CASSYRANGQGQYF.

This clonotype has more than one count but fewer than ten. This rearrangement joins TRBV20-1 to TRBJ2-3, with 8 bases identical to TRBD2. V was clipped by 6 bases and J by 8 bases; unmatched bases: 13. The CDR3 runs 14 residues. The V gene's germline CDR1 is DFQATT and CDR2 SNEGSKA (reference sequence). The CDR3 sequence: CSAPTGTSVPTQYF. The CDR3 DNA is TGCAGTGCCCCAACCGGGACTAGTGTCCCTACGCAGTATTTT.

This clonotype was recorded a few times. The CDR3 nucleotides are TGTGCCAGCAGAGCTAGCGGGGGCACAGATACGCAGTATTTT. This codes for CASRASGGTDTQYF. The V and J genes are TRBV27 and TRBJ2-3, with TRBD2 matching over 9 bases. Trimming removed 6 bases from V and 1 base from J; junction bases left unmatched: 2. Looked up from germline, CDR1 is MNHEY and CDR2 is SMNVEV (reference sequence). This CDR3 comprises 14 residues.

The rearrangement links TRBV10-3 to TRBJ2-5; D is unresolved. The DNA matches TRBJ2-7 better at its end, which makes the J call doubtful. The length of the CDR3 is 12 residues. Germline V CDR1 and CDR2: ENHRY, SYGVKD. The chain's CDR3 is CAISESLYEQYF. In DNA, the CDR3 is TGTGCCATCAGTGAATCCTTGTACGAGCAGTACTTC.

V usage is TRBV5-1 and J usage is TRBJ1-6, with TRBD1 as a possible D gene (5 bases). This CDR3 spans 15 amino acids. From germline, CDR1 is SGHRS and CDR2 YFSETQ. V dropped 7 bases and J dropped 3 bases, with 14 bases sitting between them. As DNA, the CDR3 is TGCGCCAGCCATCTGGGGGTGATCTATAATTCACCCCTCCACTTT. It codes for CASHLGVIYNSPLHF.

This clonotype appeared once. The gene calls are TRBV9 and TRBJ2-3; TRBD2 aligns across 7 bases. V dropped 0 bases and J dropped 0; count of bases not matched to a gene: 4. In germline, CDR1 is SGDLS, CDR2 YYNGEE. The CDR3 has 16 residues. CDR3 protein: CASSVESGASTDTQYF. The CDR3 DNA reads as TGTGCCAGCAGCGTAGAGAGCGGGGCGAGCACAGATACGCAGTATTTT. Based on the CDR3 plus reference TRBV9 and TRBJ2-3, the full variable domain is DSGVTQTPKHLITATGQRVTLRCSPRSGDLSVYWYQQSLDQGLQFLIQYYNGEERAKGNILERFSAQQFPDLHSELNLSSLELGDSALYFCASSVESGASTDTQYFGPGTRLTVL.

The chain recombines TRBV29-1 with TRBJ1-3; D not resolved. The CDR3 extends over 13 amino acids. Germline V lookup: CDR1 SQVTM, CDR2 ANQGSEA. V lost 3 bases to trimming and J lost 4 bases, with 10 bases between them. Here the CDR3 DNA reads TGCAGCGTTGAGGCGGCCGGCGGAAACACCATATATTTT. Its protein product is CSVEAAGGNTIYF. Variable domain in full (rest from reference TRBV29-1 and TRBJ1-3): SAVISQKPSRDICQRGTSLTIQCQVDSQVTMMFWYRQQPGQSLTLIATANQGSEATYESGFVIDKFPISRPNLTFSTLTVSNMSPEDSSIYLCSVEAAGGNTIYFGEGSWLTVV.